Listed below are T cell receptor beta chains from one sample, sequenced in a study of T cell repertoires in cytomegalovirus infection. Which antigens these TCRs recognize remains unknown. TCRdb processed the reads anew with MiXCR; each CDR3 protein has one entry. The sample includes a few hundred thousand distinct CDR3 sequences, 40% of them seen just once. The sample in question was cultured PBMCs, obtained from culture after CMV antigen stimulation. The receptors were sampled from a human donor in good health (CMV status not recorded). Some clones in this sample may be carry-over from other donors' samples. The CDR3 runs from the conserved cysteine through the conserved F or W. D genes are given only for firm matches. The listing skips clone size in some rows; elsewhere it reads once, few, many or a size class.

>.|.|TRBV27|TRBJ2-1
CASGDPGGAREQFF
TGTGCCAGCGGAGACCCGGGGGGCGCGAGGGAGCAGTTCTTC
>.|few|TRBV6-6|TRBJ1-5
CASSYIQGANQPQHF
TGTGCCAGCAGTTACATACAGGGCGCCAATCAGCCCCAGCATTTT
>.|.|TRBV7-9|TRBJ2-6
CASSLYVSGANVLTF
TGTGCCAGCAGCCTATACGTCTCTGGGGCCAACGTCCTGACTTTC
>TRBD2|few|TRBV7-2|TRBJ2-7
CASSLNGGRNVQYF
TGTGCCAGCAGCTTAAACGGCGGGAGGAACGTTCAGTACTTC
>TRBD1|.|TRBV11-2|TRBJ2-2
CASKTGVDTGELFF
TGTGCCAGCAAAACAGGGGTAGACACCGGGGAGCTGTTTTTT
>.|few|TRBV7-2|TRBJ2-1
CASSTRDLDNEQFF
TGTGCCAGCAGCACCCGGGACCTCGACAATGAGCAGTTCTTC
>.|few|TRBV6-2/TRBV6-3|TRBJ2-1
CASRTSPGGPHNEQFF
TGTGCCAGCAGAACCTCCCCCGGGGGTCCACACAATGAGCAGTTCTTC
>.|few|TRBV7-9|TRBJ1-2
CASSLGPIAGPHF
TGTGCCAGCAGCTTAGGTCCGATCGCGGGTCCCCACTTC
>.|.|TRBV2|TRBJ2-3
CASRIRTSTDTQYF
TGTGCCAGCAGAATCAGGACTAGCACAGATACGCAGTATTTT
>TRBD2|.|TRBV11-3|TRBJ2-2
CASSATSPGLAAGELFF
TGTGCCAGCAGCGCAACGTCACCGGGACTAGCGGCCGGGGAGCTGTTTTTT
>.|few|TRBV27|TRBJ1-6
CASRLSYATYSPLHF
TGTGCCAGCCGCTTGTCCTACGCCACTTATTCACCCCTCCACTTT
>.|many|TRBV7-2|TRBJ2-3
CASSLAGGGGATDTQYF
TGTGCCAGCAGCTTAGCGGGGGGCGGGGGAGCAACAGATACGCAGTATTTT
>.|few|TRBV11-1|TRBJ1-5
CASSQSGGPQHF
TGTGCCAGCAGCCAATCGGGTGGGCCCCAGCATTTT
>.|.|TRBV18|TRBJ2-1
CASSEISGSGSGEFF
TGTGCCAGCTCCGAAATCTCAGGTAGCGGAAGTGGTGAGTTCTTC
>TRBD2|.|TRBV7-6|TRBJ2-5
CASSTWTSGKETQYF
TGTGCCAGCAGCACCTGGACTAGCGGGAAAGAGACCCAGTACTTC
>.|.|TRBV18|TRBJ1-3
CASSPVDSGNTIYF
TGTGCCAGCTCACCGGTGGACTCTGGAAACACCATATATTTT
>TRBD1|.|TRBV6-1|TRBJ2-7
CASRGTGGAGEQYF
TGTGCCAGCAGGGGGACAGGGGGCGCGGGGGAGCAGTACTTC
>.|.|TRBV12-5|TRBJ2-7
CASGLELGGQYF
TGTGCTAGTGGTTTGGAGTTGGGGGGGCAGTACTTC
>TRBD2|.|TRBV4-2|TRBJ2-3
CASSQGASGRAETDTQYF
TGTGCCAGCAGCCAGGGGGCTAGCGGGAGGGCTGAGACAGATACGCAGTATTTT
>.|.|TRBV5-1|TRBJ1-4
CASSIGQGHEKLFF
TGCGCCAGCAGCATTGGTCAGGGGCACGAAAAACTGTTTTTT
>TRBD1|few|TRBV7-2|TRBJ2-7
CASSPRTGFYEQYF
TGTGCCAGCAGCCCCCGGACAGGGTTCTACGAGCAGTACTTC
>TRBD1|.|TRBV7-2|TRBJ2-7
CASSLMDRRVDEQYF
TGTGCCAGCAGCTTAATGGACAGGCGGGTAGACGAGCAGTACTTC
>TRBD2|.|TRBV6-5|TRBJ2-3
CASSDRTRGPDTQYF
TGTGCCAGCAGTGACCGGACTAGAGGACCAGATACGCAGTATTTT
>.|.|TRBV12-3/TRBV12-4|TRBJ2-3
CASSFFRTDTQYF
TGTGCCAGCAGTTTCTTTCGCACAGATACGCAGTATTTT
>.|many|TRBV7-2|TRBJ2-7
CASSLVQGAYEQYF
TGTGCCAGCAGCTTAGTCCAGGGAGCGTACGAGCAGTACTTC
>TRBD1|.|TRBV6-5|TRBJ1-1
CASRSGGAENTEAFF
TGTGCCAGCAGGTCAGGGGGCGCGGAGAACACTGAAGCTTTCTTT
>TRBD2|.|TRBV7-2|TRBJ2-7
CVSSPLGGNEQYF
TGTGTCAGCAGCCCCCTGGGAGGGAACGAGCAGTACTTC
>TRBD2|.|TRBV7-2|TRBJ2-2
CATRSPYGGGNTGELFF
TGTGCCACCAGAAGCCCCTACGGGGGGGGGAACACCGGGGAGCTGTTTTTT
>.|few|TRBV11-2|TRBJ2-5
CASSGTVPGAPKTQYF
TGTGCCAGCAGCGGAACCGTCCCCGGCGCACCGAAGACCCAGTACTTC
>.|once|TRBV7-8|TRBJ2-7
CASSPEHRYEQYF
TGTGCCAGCAGCCCGGAACACCGCTATGAGCAGTACTTC
>.|.|TRBV5-4|TRBJ1-3
CASSLNDRGDTIYF
TGTGCCAGCAGCTTGAATGATCGGGGGGACACCATATATTTT